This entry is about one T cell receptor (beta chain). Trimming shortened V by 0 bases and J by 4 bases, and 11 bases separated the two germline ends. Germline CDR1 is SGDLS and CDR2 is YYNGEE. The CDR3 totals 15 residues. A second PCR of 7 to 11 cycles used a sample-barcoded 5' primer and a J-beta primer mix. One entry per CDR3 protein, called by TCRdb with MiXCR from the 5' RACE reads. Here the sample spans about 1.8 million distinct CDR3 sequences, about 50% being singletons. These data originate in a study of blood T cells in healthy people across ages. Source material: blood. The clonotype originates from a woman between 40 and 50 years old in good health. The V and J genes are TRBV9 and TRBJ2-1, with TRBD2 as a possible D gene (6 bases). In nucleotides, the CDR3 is TGTGCCAGCAGCGTAGGGGACTTCGGGTACAATGAGCAGTTCTTC. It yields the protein CASSVGDFGYNEQFF.